The text below deals with one T cell receptor (beta chain). Its antigen is not known. This specimen belongs to a study of cytomegalovirus exposure and HLA in healthy donors. Study-wide results and caveats: An assumption of roughly uniform sequencing depth across donors underlay the presence/absence analyses.

It was with 60 Vbeta and 13 Jbeta primers that the PCR ran. Clones were sequenced by immunoSEQ multiplex PCR, and TCRdb holds only the in-frame ones, with some missing. The sample holds roughly 110,000 clones, around 74% seen once. The CDR3 covers 17 residues. The V gene's germline CDR1 is SGDLS and CDR2 YYNGEE. Trimming took off 4 bases at V and 3 bases at J, with 20 bases between the two ends. The chain combines TRBV9 with TRBJ2-1, with D uncertain. This TCR derives from a young man in good health and CMV-seropositive. The sequenced sample was PBMCs. The CDR3 loop reads CASSFSPSRPIYNEQFF. The DNA for the CDR3 is TGTGCCAGCAGCTTTTCCCCGTCTAGGCCGATCTACAATGAGCAGTTCTTC.